The entry that follows covers one T cell receptor beta chain sequence. Its antigen is still unknown. Repertoires were generated with immunoSEQ multiplex PCR, while TCRdb's copy carries only in-frame clones and drops some. Among 130,000 to 150,000 clones listed, about 93% were seen once. This sample was taken from a study of T cell responses to AZD1222 COVID-19 vaccine. The overall study: The analysis combined second doses at about 4 or about 12 weeks.

Study results and caveats: Following two doses of AZD1222, Spike-specific TCR breadth and depth rose. Clonal diversity was possibly underestimated, and the donors were mostly white British, with more females. In all cases, repertoires were sampled only after the peak T cell response.

Sample: peripheral blood, taken on day 0 of AZD1222 vaccination. The receptor was isolated from an adult in good health.

CDR3 residues: CASSLQGGVGSYEQYF. CDR3 sequence (DNA): TGTGCCAGCAGCTTACAGGGAGGAGTCGGCTCCTACGAGCAGTACTTC. The chain couples TRBV7-6 to TRBJ2-7, with D perhaps TRBD2 (6 bases). Trimming left V 2 bases short and J 0 bases short, with 14 bases between. The CDR3 loop spans 16 amino acids. CDR1 is SGHVS and CDR2 is FNYEAQ in the germline V gene.